This T cell receptor beta chain was found in a study of cytomegalovirus exposure and HLA in healthy donors. Regarding the study as a whole: In vitro confirmation showed a few CMV-associated chains to be CMV antigen specific. A later analysis found first-cohort TCR clusters tended to co-occur in the 130 or so validation repertoires. There were some 150 TCR beta chains listed as cytomegalovirus-associated. Usually a TCR sequence was rare, but some public TCRs were found in many donors.

As concerns this clone: Its antigen is as yet unknown.

CDR3 length: 12 amino acids. Germline V gives CDR1 MNHEY, CDR2 SVGAGI. Trimming stripped 5 bases from V and 12 bases from J, with 14 bases between. Here immunoSEQ multiplex PCR was the method, and the copy in TCRdb shows in-frame clones only, minus some. This table has about 110,000 clones, over 75% appearing once. The source material was PBMCs. This TCR came from a woman younger than 45 in good health and CMV-seropositive. The rearrangement links TRBV6-5 to TRBJ2-1, with TRBD2 as a possible D gene (6 bases). The CDR3 loop reads CASSTQTSGQFF. CDR3 nucleotides: TGTGCCAGCAGTACCCAGACTAGTGGGCAGTTCTTC.